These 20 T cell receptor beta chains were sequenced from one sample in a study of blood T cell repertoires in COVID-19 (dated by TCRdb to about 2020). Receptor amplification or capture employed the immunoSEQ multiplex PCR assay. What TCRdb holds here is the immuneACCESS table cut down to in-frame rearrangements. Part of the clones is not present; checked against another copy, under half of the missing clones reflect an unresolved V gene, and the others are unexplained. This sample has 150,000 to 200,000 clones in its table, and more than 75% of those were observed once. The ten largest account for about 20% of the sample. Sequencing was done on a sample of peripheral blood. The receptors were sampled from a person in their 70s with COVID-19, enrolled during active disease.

In DNA, the CDR3 is TGTGCCAGCAGCTTAGTCTGGCGGGGCGATGGCTACACCTTC. This gives the protein CASSLVWRGDGYTF. This chain joins TRBV7-2 and TRBJ1-2, with D possibly matching TRBD1 (5 bases). The CDR3 is made up of 14 amino acids. Trimming stripped 1 base from V and 6 bases from J, with 12 bases between. The germline CDR1 and CDR2 sequences are SGHTA and FQGNSA.

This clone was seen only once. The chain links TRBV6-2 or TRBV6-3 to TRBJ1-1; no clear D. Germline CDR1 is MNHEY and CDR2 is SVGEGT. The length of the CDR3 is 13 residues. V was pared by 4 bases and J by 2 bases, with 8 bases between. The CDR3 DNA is TGTGCCAGCAGTTTTTTACTTAACACTGAAGCTTTCTTT. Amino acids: CASSFLLNTEAFF.

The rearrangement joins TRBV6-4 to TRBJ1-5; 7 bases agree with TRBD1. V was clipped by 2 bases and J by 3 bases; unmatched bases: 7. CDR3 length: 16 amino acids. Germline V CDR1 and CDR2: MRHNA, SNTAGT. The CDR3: CASSDQDRSYNQPQHF. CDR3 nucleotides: TGTGCCAGCAGTGACCAGGACAGGAGCTACAATCAGCCCCAGCATTTT.

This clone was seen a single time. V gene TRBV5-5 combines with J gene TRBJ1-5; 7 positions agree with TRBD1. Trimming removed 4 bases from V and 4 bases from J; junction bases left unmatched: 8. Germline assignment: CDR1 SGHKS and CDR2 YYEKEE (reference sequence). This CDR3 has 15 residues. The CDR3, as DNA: TGTGCCAGCAGCGGGACAGCCCAAGTTAATCAGCCCCAGCATTTT. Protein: CASSGTAQVNQPQHF.

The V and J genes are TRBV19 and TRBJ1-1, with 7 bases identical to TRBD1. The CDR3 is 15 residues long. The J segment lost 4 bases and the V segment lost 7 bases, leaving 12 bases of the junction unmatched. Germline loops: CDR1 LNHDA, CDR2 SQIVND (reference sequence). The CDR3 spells CASIPRYRGGTEAFF. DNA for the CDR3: TGTGCCAGTATCCCACGGTACAGGGGTGGCACTGAAGCTTTCTTT.

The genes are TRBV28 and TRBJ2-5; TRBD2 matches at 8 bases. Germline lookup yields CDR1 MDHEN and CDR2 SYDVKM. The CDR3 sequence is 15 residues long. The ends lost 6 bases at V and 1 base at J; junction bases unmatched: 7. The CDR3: CASSRGGLSQETQYF. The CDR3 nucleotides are TGTGCCAGCAGCCGCGGGGGGCTAAGCCAAGAGACCCAGTACTTC. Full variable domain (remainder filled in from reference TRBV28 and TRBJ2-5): DVKVTQSSRYLVKRTGEKVFLECVQDMDHENMFWYRQDPGLGLRLIYFSYDVKMKEKGDIPEGYSVSREKKERFSLILESASTNQTSMYLCASSRGGLSQETQYFGPGTRLLVL.

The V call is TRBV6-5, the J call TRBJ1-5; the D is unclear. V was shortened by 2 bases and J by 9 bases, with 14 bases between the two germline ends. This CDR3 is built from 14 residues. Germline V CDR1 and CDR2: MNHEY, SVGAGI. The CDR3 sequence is CASSYEGPRSPQHF. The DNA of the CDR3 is TGTGCCAGCAGTTACGAGGGTCCGCGGTCGCCCCAGCATTTT.

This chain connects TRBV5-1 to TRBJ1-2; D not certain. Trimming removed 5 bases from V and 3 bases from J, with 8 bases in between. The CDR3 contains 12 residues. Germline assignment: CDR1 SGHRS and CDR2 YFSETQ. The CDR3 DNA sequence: TGCGCCAGCAGTGAATCGGACTATGGCTACACCTTC. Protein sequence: CASSESDYGYTF.

The CDR3, as DNA: TGTGCCAGCAGCTTAGGACAGGGGTTGGGCACTGAAGCTTTCTTT. Protein product: CASSLGQGLGTEAFF. The V call is TRBV11-2, the J call TRBJ1-1; 8 nucleotides agree with TRBD1. From germline, CDR1 is SGHAT and CDR2 FQNNGV. The CDR3 covers 15 residues. The ends lost 1 base at V and 4 bases at J; junction bases unmatched: 5.

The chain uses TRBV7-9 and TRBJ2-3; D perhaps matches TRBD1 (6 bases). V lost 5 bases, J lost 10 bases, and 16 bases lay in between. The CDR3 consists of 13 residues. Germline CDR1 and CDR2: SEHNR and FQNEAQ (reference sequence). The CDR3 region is CASSHPSTGPQYF. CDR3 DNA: TGTGCCAGCAGCCACCCATCGACAGGACCGCAGTATTTT. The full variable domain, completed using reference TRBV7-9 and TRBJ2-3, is DTGVSQNPRHKITKRGQNVTFRCDPISEHNRLYWYRQTLGQGPEFLTYFQNEAQLEKSRLLSDRFSAERPKGSFSTLEIQRTEQGDSAMYLCASSHPSTGPQYFGPGTRLTVL.

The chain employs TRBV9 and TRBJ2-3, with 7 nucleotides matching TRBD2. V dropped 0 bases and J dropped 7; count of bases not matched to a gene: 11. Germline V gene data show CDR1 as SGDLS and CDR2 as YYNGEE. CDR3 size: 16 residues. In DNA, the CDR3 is TGTGCCAGCAGCGTAGGTGGGGGGAGGGCCCCTAATACGCAGTATTTT. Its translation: CASSVGGGRAPNTQYF. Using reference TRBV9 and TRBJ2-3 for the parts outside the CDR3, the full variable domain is DSGVTQTPKHLITATGQRVTLRCSPRSGDLSVYWYQQSLDQGLQFLIQYYNGEERAKGNILERFSAQQFPDLHSELNLSSLELGDSALYFCASSVGGGRAPNTQYFGPGTRLTVL.

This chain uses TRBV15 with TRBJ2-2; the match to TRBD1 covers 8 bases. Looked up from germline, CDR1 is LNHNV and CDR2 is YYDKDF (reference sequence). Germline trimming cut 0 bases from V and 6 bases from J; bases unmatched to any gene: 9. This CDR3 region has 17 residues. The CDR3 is CATSRDRGRGAAGELFF. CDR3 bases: TGTGCCACCAGCAGAGACAGGGGGCGAGGAGCGGCCGGGGAGCTGTTTTTT.

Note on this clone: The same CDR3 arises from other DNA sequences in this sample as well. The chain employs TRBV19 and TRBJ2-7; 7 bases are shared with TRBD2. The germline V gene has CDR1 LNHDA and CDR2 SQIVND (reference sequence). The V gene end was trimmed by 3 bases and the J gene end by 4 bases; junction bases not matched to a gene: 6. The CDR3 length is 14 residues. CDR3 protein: CASSIGRGTYEQYF. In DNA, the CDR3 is TGTGCCAGTAGTATTGGGAGGGGTACTTACGAGCAGTACTTC.

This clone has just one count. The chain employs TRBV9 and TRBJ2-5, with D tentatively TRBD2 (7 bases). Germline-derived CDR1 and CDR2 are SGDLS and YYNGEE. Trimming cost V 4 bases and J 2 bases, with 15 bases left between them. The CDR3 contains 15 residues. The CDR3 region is CASSPGGRAQETQYF. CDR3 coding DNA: TGTGCCAGCAGCCCGGGGGGCAGGGCACAAGAGACCCAGTACTTC.

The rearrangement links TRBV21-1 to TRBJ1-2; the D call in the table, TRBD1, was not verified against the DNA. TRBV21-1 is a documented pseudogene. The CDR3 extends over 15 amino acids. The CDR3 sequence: CASSKDEGTDRGYTF. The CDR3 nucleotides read TGTGCCAGCAGCAAAGATGAAGGGACAGACCGTGGCTACACCTTC.

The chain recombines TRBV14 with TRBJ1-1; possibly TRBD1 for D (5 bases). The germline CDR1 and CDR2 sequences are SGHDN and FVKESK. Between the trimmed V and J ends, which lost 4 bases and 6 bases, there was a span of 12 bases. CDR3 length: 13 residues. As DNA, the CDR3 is TGTGCCAGCAGCCGGGGGGGTCTCGCTGAAGCTTTCTTT. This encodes CASSRGGLAEAFF. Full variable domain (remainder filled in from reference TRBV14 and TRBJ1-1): EAGVTQFPSHSVIEKGQTVTLRCDPISGHDNLYWYRRVMGKEIKFLLHFVKESKQDESGMPNNRFLAERTGGTYSTLKVQPAELEDSGVYFCASSRGGLAEAFFGQGTRLTVV.

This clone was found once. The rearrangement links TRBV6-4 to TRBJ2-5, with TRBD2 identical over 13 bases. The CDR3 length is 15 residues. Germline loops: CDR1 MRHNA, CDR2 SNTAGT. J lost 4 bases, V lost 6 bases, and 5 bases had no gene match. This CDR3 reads CASRGLAGPTETQYF. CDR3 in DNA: TGTGCCAGCAGGGGACTAGCGGGGCCCACAGAGACCCAGTACTTC.

DNA of the CDR3: TGTGCCTGGTCCCGGGTAAAAGAGACCCAGTACTTC. Amino acid sequence: CAWSRVKETQYF. The V gene is TRBV5-4, the J gene TRBJ2-5, with no clear D. Germline CDR1 reads SGHNT; CDR2 reads YYREEE (reference sequence). V was cut by 10 bases and J by 3 bases, with 13 bases left in between. The CDR3 has 12 amino acids. Full variable domain (missing parts from reference TRBV5-4 and TRBJ2-5): ETGVTQSPTHLIKTRGQQVTLRCSSQSGHNTVSWYQQALGQGPQFIFQYYREEENGRGNFPPRFSGLQFPNYSSELNVNALELDDSALYLCAWSRVKETQYFGPGTRLLVL.

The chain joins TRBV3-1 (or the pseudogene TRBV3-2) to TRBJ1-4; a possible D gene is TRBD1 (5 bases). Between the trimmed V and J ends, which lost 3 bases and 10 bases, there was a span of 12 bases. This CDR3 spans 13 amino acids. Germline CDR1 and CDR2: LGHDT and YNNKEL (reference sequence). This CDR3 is CASSHGTVGKLFF. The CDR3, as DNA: TGTGCCAGCAGCCACGGGACTGTCGGAAAACTGTTTTTT.

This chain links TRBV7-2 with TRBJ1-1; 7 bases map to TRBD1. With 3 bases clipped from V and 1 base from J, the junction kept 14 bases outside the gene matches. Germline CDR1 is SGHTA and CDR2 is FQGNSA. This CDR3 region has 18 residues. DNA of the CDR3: TGTGCCAGCAGCTTTATCCCCGGGCATGGGACAGCGAACACTGAAGCTTTCTTT. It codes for CASSFIPGHGTANTEAFF.